Sequencing of this TCR beta chain was carried out in a study of regulatory T cells in long-lasting Graves disease. Libraries of TCR beta came from iRepertoire HTBI primers plus Arm-PCR of CDR3 regions. Via MiXCR, TCRdb re-called the multiplex PCR reads, giving one row per CDR3 protein. The sample contains some 470,000 distinct CDR3 sequences, about 22% of which appear only once. This clonotype has just a few counts. No antigen is known for it. Germline V gene data show CDR1 as SGHDT and CDR2 as YYEEEE. CDR3 length equals 14 residues. V lost 0 bases, J lost 8 bases, and 9 bases lay in between. Study-level findings and limits: Thyroid tissue went unexamined; only peripheral blood was analyzed.

Time point given: persistent/refractory GD, antithyroid drugs over 5 years with positive TRAb. The TCR library was made from RNA extracted from PBMCs. The patients were enrolled through endocrinology in Xi'an, China. The sequencing here drew on peripheral blood mononuclear cells (PBMCs), taken when the disease was refractory, from a patient treated with antithyroid drugs. The receptor's source is a female donor with Graves disease. The gene calls are TRBV5-6 and TRBJ1-6; weak D call: TRBD1 (5 bases). The CDR3 nucleotides are TGTGCCAGCAGCTTGGGGAGGGGTGATTCACCCCTCCACTTT. This encodes CASSLGRGDSPLHF.